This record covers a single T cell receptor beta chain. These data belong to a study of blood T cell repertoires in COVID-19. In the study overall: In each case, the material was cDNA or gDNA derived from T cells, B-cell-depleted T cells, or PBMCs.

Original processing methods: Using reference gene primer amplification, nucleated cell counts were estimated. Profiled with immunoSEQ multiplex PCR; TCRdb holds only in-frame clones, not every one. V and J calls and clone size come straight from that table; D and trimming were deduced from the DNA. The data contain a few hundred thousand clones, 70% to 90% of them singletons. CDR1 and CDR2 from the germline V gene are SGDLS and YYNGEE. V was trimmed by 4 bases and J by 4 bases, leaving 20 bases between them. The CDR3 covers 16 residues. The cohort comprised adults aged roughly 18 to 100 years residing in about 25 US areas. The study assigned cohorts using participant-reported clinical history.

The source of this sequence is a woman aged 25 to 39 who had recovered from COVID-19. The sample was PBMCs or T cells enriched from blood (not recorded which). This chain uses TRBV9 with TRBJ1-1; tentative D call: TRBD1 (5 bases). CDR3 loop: CASSPPLGRGGTEAFF. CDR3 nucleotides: TGTGCCAGCAGCCCCCCCTTGGGCCGCGGGGGCACTGAAGCTTTCTTT.